A selection of T cell receptor beta chains follows, all from one sample in a study of blood T cells in healthy people across ages. One entry per CDR3 protein results from TCRdb running MiXCR on the 5' RACE reads. The table has around 1.5 million distinct CDR3 sequences, approximately 42% seen once; the top ten hold 7% to 9%. Specimen: blood. The origin of the receptors is a woman between 18 and 29 years old in good health. Each CDR3 is given with its conserved first and last residue. A D gene is named only where the DNA matches it firmly. Rows may omit the clone size; those that give it use once, few, many or a size class.

D gene	clone size	V gene	J gene	CDR3 protein	CDR3 DNA
-	-	TRBV6-5	TRBJ2-1	CASSSTGSYNVQFF	TGTGCCAGCAGTTCGACAGGCTCCTACAATGTGCAGTTCTTC
-	few	TRBV28	TRBJ2-7	CASSPHDRPYEQYF	TGTGCCAGCAGCCCCCACGACAGGCCCTACGAGCAGTACTTC
TRBD1	-	TRBV11-2	TRBJ2-7	CASSVPGQSSYEQYF	TGTGCCAGCAGCGTACCGGGACAGAGCTCCTACGAGCAGTACTTC
-	-	TRBV4-2	TRBJ2-7	CASSQDTISLDEQYF	TGTGCCAGCAGCCAAGATACCATTAGTTTGGACGAGCAGTACTTC
-	-	TRBV20-1	TRBJ2-3	CSAGLAAQEDTQYF	TGCAGTGCGGGATTAGCGGCCCAAGAGGATACGCAGTATTTT
TRBD1	-	TRBV4-1	TRBJ2-7	CTSSQDLARRQGALIDEQYF	TGCACCAGCAGCCAAGATCTCGCACGGAGGCAGGGGGCTTTGATTGACGAGCAGTACTTC
TRBD1	-	TRBV6-2/TRBV6-3	TRBJ1-5	CASSFDRGTPQHF	TGTGCCAGCAGTTTTGACAGGGGGACGCCCCAGCATTTT
-	few	TRBV10-3	TRBJ2-6	CAISESTGQGSSGANVLTF	TGTGCCATCAGTGAGTCAACGGGGCAGGGAAGCTCTGGGGCCAACGTCCTGACTTTC
-	-	TRBV5-1	TRBJ2-7	CASSFAGTETYEQYF	TGCGCCAGCAGCTTCGCCGGGACGGAGACCTACGAGCAGTACTTC
TRBD2	-	TRBV20-1	TRBJ2-7	CSAELAGGSYNEQYF	TGCAGTGCGGAACTAGCGGGGGGATCCTACAATGAGCAGTACTTC
TRBD2	-	TRBV20-1	TRBJ2-1	CSASLLAGTSSYNEQFF	TGCAGTGCTAGCCTGCTAGCGGGAACAAGCTCCTACAATGAGCAGTTCTTC
-	few	TRBV29-1	TRBJ1-2	CSVEGLGGYGYTF	TGCAGCGTTGAAGGGTTGGGAGGCTATGGCTACACCTTC
TRBD1	-	TRBV27	TRBJ2-7	CATYTRTGSSYEQYF	TGTGCCACCTACACCCGGACAGGGAGCTCCTACGAGCAGTACTTC
-	-	TRBV5-1	TRBJ2-3	CASSLSNFQGIRGTDTQYF	TGCGCCAGCAGCTTGAGTAACTTCCAGGGGATCCGAGGCACAGATACGCAGTATTTT
-	few	TRBV7-7	TRBJ2-7	CASSFLGSRRIYEQYF	TGTGCTAGCAGCTTCTTAGGCAGCAGGAGGATCTACGAGCAGTACTTC
TRBD1	-	TRBV6-5	TRBJ2-7	CASSSPPKQGYEQYF	TGTGCCAGCAGTTCCCCACCCAAACAGGGGTACGAGCAGTACTTC
TRBD1	-	TRBV5-6	TRBJ1-2	CASSSRGRRDPGGYTF	TGTGCCAGCAGCTCCAGGGGGCGACGGGACCCAGGAGGCTACACCTTC
TRBD2	-	TRBV7-9	TRBJ2-3	CASSLGGTTTDTQYF	TGTGCCAGCAGCTTGGGGGGGACTACCACAGATACGCAGTATTTT
TRBD2	-	TRBV10-2	TRBJ2-1	CASIRAGGYNEQFF	TGCGCCAGCATCCGAGCGGGGGGCTACAATGAGCAGTTCTTC
-	few	TRBV19	TRBJ2-3	CASSMGGGRGTDTQYF	TGTGCCAGTAGTATGGGAGGGGGAAGAGGCACAGATACGCAGTATTTT
-	few	TRBV4-2	TRBJ2-7	CASSHLDSSSYNEQYF	TGTGCCAGCAGCCATTTGGACTCCAGCTCCTACAATGAGCAGTACTTC
TRBD1	few	TRBV2	TRBJ2-3	CASSDPGTGGIDTQYF	TGTGCCAGCAGTGACCCCGGGACAGGGGGGATCGATACGCAGTATTTT
-	few	TRBV27	TRBJ1-4	CASSLVGVGDEKLFF	TGTGCCAGCAGTTTAGTGGGGGTGGGTGACGAAAAACTGTTTTTT
TRBD2	once	TRBV7-2	TRBJ2-1	CASSGRTSVQGQFF	TGTGCCAGCAGCGGGCGGACTAGCGTCCAAGGGCAGTTCTTC
-	-	TRBV20-1	TRBJ2-1	CSARGRRAEQFF	TGCAGTGCTAGAGGTCGAAGGGCTGAGCAGTTCTTC
TRBD2	-	TRBV24-1	TRBJ2-3	CATSAAGGLSDTQYF	TGTGCCACCAGTGCAGCGGGGGGGCTATCCGATACGCAGTATTTT
TRBD1	many	TRBV5-1	TRBJ2-7	CASSRDRTYEQYF	TGCGCCAGCAGCAGGGACAGGACCTACGAGCAGTACTTC
-	once	TRBV3-1	TRBJ2-1	CASSQGGGISYNEQFF	TGTGCCAGCAGCCAAGGGGGCGGGATTAGTTACAATGAGCAGTTCTTC
TRBD1	few	TRBV2	TRBJ2-2	CASRAGTGDPGELFF	TGTGCCAGCAGGGCCGGGACAGGGGACCCCGGGGAGCTGTTTTTT
TRBD2	-	TRBV3-1	TRBJ2-1	CASSQVFDFYGTSHNEQFF	TGTGCCAGCAGCCAAGTATTCGATTTTTACGGGACTAGTCACAATGAGCAGTTCTTC
-	few	TRBV6-6	TRBJ2-5	CASLGGEETQYF	TGTGCCAGCCTCGGAGGGGAAGAGACCCAGTACTTC
-	many	TRBV29-1	TRBJ2-7	CSVVVSGGLAYEQYF	TGCAGCGTAGTAGTGTCGGGCGGGTTAGCCTACGAGCAGTACTTC
-	-	TRBV21-1	TRBJ2-5	CASRGTGAQETQYF	TGTGCCAGCAGAGGGACAGGGGCCCAAGAGACCCAGTACTTC
TRBD2	-	TRBV9	TRBJ2-1	CASSVVAGGTDEQFF	TGTGCCAGCAGCGTAGTCGCGGGGGGCACCGATGAGCAGTTCTTC
TRBD1	-	TRBV3-1	TRBJ1-1	CASSRRGVGTEAFF	TGTGCCAGCAGCCGCAGGGGGGTAGGAACTGAAGCTTTCTTT
-	few	TRBV20-1	TRBJ2-7	CSWAGGGDYEQYF	TGCAGCTGGGCTGGCGGAGGGGACTACGAGCAGTACTTC
-	few	TRBV6-1	TRBJ2-3	CASSEGQLSTDTQYF	TGTGCCAGCAGTGAAGGACAGCTTAGCACAGATACGCAGTATTTT
-	-	TRBV7-2	TRBJ1-1	CASSVGHQNTEAFF	TGTGCCAGCAGCGTGGGACATCAAAACACTGAAGCTTTCTTT
TRBD2	-	TRBV4-1	TRBJ2-7	CASSPRLAGDKAYNEQYF	TGCGCCAGCAGCCCCAGACTAGCGGGTGACAAAGCGTACAATGAGCAGTACTTC
-	few	TRBV4-2	TRBJ1-5	CASSQGSQPQHF	TGTGCCAGCAGTCAGGGAAGTCAGCCCCAGCATTTT
-	few	TRBV9	TRBJ2-3	CASSVGVGAGDTQYF	TGTGCCAGCAGCGTAGGAGTGGGGGCGGGAGATACGCAGTATTTT
-	-	TRBV5-1	TRBJ1-5	CASSWGGDGQPQHF	TGCGCCAGCAGCTGGGGTGGGGATGGTCAGCCCCAGCATTTT
-	-	TRBV3-1	TRBJ1-1	CASSHPAGAAEAFF	TGTGCCAGCAGCCACCCAGCAGGGGCGGCTGAAGCTTTCTTT
-	few	TRBV2	TRBJ2-5	CASSELVKETQYF	TGTGCCAGCAGTGAATTGGTTAAAGAGACCCAGTACTTC
TRBD2	-	TRBV12-5	TRBJ2-5	CASGLGGTSGRETQYF	TGTGCTAGTGGTTTGGGCGGGACTAGCGGGAGGGAGACCCAGTACTTC
TRBD2	-	TRBV18	TRBJ2-7	CASSPTSGAYYEQYF	TGTGCCAGCTCACCAACTAGCGGGGCCTACTACGAGCAGTACTTC
-	-	TRBV30	TRBJ1-2	CAWSGPGYGYTF	TGTGCCTGGAGTGGCCCGGGGTATGGCTACACCTTC
-	few	TRBV7-9	TRBJ1-4	CASSSGGVEEKLFF	TGTGCCAGCAGCTCGGGGGGGGTGGAAGAAAAACTGTTTTTT
TRBD2	few	TRBV10-3	TRBJ2-1	CAISESTRREGDNEQFF	TGTGCCATCAGTGAGTCGACTCGGCGGGAGGGGGACAATGAGCAGTTCTTC
-	few	TRBV18	TRBJ2-7	CASSPSWDPSYEQYF	TGTGCCAGCTCACCTTCCTGGGACCCTTCCTACGAGCAGTACTTC
-	-	TRBV20-1	TRBJ1-1	CSAQVGTLAGFF	TGCAGTGCCCAGGTGGGTACCCTGGCAGGTTTCTTT
TRBD1	-	TRBV2	TRBJ2-7	CASSQTGGMDEQYF	TGTGCCAGCAGCCAGACAGGGGGTATGGACGAGCAGTACTTC
-	few	TRBV7-2	TRBJ1-5	CASSSGQSLQPQHF	TGTGCCAGCAGCTCGGGACAATCTCTACAGCCCCAGCATTTT
-	-	TRBV3-1	TRBJ1-2	CASSQGGAYSYGYTF	TGTGCCAGCAGCCAAGGGGGAGCTTACTCCTATGGCTACACCTTC
-	-	TRBV9	TRBJ2-7	CASSGRTDDHEQYF	TGTGCCAGCAGCGGCCGAACGGATGATCACGAGCAGTACTTC
-	-	TRBV25-1	TRBJ1-2	CATSFVMGEGYTF	TGTGCCACCTCGTTCGTTATGGGGGAAGGCTACACCTTC
TRBD1	-	TRBV27	TRBJ1-1	CASSFRGVPNTEAFF	TGTGCCAGCAGTTTCAGGGGGGTACCGAACACTGAAGCTTTCTTT